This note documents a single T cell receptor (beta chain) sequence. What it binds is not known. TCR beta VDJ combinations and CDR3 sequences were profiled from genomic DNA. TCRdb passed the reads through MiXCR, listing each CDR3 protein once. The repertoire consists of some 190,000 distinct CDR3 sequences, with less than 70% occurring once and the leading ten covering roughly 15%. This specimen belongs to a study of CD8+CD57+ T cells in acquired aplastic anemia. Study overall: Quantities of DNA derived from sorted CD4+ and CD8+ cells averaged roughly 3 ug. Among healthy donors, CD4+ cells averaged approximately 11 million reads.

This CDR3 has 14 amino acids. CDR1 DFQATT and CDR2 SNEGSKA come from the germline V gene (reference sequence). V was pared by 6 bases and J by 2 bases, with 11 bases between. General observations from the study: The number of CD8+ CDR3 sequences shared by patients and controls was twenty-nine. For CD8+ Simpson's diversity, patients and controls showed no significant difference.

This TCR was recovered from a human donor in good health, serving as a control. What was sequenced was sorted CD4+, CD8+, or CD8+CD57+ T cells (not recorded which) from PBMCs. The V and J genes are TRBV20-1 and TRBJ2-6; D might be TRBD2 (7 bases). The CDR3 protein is CSAREGAGANVLTF. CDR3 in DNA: TGCAGTGCAAGGGAGGGGGCTGGGGCCAACGTCCTGACTTTC.